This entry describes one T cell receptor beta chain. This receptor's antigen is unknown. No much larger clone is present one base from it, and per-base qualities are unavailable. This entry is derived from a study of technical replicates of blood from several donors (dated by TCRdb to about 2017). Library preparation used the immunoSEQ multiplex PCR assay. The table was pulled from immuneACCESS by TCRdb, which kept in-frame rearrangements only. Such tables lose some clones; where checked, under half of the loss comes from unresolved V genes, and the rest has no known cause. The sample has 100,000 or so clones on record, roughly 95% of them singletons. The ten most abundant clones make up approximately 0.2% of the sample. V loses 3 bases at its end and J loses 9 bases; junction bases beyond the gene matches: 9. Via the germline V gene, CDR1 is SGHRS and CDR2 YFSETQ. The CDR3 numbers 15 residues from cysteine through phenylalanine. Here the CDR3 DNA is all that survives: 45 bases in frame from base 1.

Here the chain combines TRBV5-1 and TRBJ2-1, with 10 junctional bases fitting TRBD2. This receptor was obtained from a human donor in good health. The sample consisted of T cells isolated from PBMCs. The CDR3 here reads CASSYSSGSLGEQFF. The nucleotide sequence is TGCGCCAGCAGCTACTCTAGCGGGAGCCTCGGTGAGCAGTTCTTC.